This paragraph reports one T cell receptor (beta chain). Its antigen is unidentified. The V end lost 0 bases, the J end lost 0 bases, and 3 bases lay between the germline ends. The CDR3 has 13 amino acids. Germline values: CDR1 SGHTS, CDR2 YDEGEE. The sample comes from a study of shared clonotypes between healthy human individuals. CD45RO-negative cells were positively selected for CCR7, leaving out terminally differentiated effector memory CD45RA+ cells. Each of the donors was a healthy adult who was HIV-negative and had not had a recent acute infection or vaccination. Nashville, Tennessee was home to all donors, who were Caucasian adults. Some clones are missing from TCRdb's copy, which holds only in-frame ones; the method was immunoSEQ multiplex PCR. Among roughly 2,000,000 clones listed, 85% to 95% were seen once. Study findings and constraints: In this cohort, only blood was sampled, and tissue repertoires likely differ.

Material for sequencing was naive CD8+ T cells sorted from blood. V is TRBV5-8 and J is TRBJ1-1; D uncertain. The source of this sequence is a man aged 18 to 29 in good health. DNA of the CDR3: TGTGCCAGCAGCTTGGACATGAACACTGAAGCTTTCTTT. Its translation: CASSLDMNTEAFF.